The 12 T cell receptor beta chains listed next were all sequenced from one sample in a study of T cell responses to AZD1222 COVID-19 vaccine. Here immunoSEQ multiplex PCR was the method, and the copy in TCRdb shows in-frame clones only, minus some. The sample includes 120,000 to 150,000 clones, about nine tenths of them seen just once. The sample consisted of peripheral blood, taken on day 0 of AZD1222 vaccination. All receptors derive from an adult in good health.

The J gene is TRBJ1-2, the V gene TRBV5-6; no firm D call. V was shortened by 2 bases and J by 4 bases, with 9 bases between the two germline ends. Germline loops: CDR1 SGHDT, CDR2 YYEEEE. The CDR3 length is 13 residues. The CDR3 region is CASSFREIYGYTF. The CDR3 DNA is TGTGCCAGCAGCTTTAGGGAAATCTATGGCTACACCTTC.

The chain has TRBV6-5 and TRBJ2-7; either TRBD1 or TRBD2 may fit D (5 bases each). This CDR3 has 13 residues. The V end was cut by 6 bases, the J end by 2 bases, with 11 bases between. Germline CDR1 MNHEY, CDR2 SVGAGI. The CDR3 DNA reads as TGTGCCAGCAGCCGGGACCTTACCTACGAGCAGTACTTC. It codes for CASSRDLTYEQYF.

J is TRBJ2-2 and V is TRBV30; tentative D call: TRBD2 (5 bases). The ends were cut back, 4 bases at V and 1 base at J, with 16 bases in the middle. The CDR3 sequence is 16 residues long. Germline loops: CDR1 GTSNPN, CDR2 SVGIG (reference sequence). The CDR3, as DNA: TGTGCCTGGATTGGAACCCGGGGTTTGAACACCGGGGAGCTGTTTTTT. This translates into CAWIGTRGLNTGELFF.

This chain connects TRBV27 to TRBJ1-6; D remains ambiguous. The CDR3 has 12 amino acids. The germline V gene has CDR1 MNHEY and CDR2 SMNVEV (reference sequence). With 5 bases removed from V and 14 bases from J, the gap between germline ends came to 13 bases. CDR3 bases: TGTGCCAGCAGTCCCGGAGCCCAGACCCTCCACTTT. It specifies CASSPGAQTLHF.

This chain joins TRBV7-3 and TRBJ1-1; TRBD1 might be the D (5 bases). The germline CDR1 and CDR2 sequences are SGHTA and FQGTGA. V was shortened by 5 bases and J by 3 bases, with 13 bases between the two germline ends. This CDR3 spans 14 amino acids. Here the CDR3 DNA reads TGTGCCAGCAGCCCCCAGGGTGGAGACACTGAAGCTTTCTTT. As protein: CASSPQGGDTEAFF. Variable domain in full (rest from reference TRBV7-3 and TRBJ1-1): GAGVSQTPSNKVTEKGKYVELRCDPISGHTALYWYRQSLGQGPEFLIYFQGTGAADDSGLPNDRFFAVRPEGSVSTLKIQRTERGDSAVYLCASSPQGGDTEAFFGQGTRLTVV.

CDR3 loop: CASSHPGQGTDTQYF. CDR3 bases: TGTGCCAGCAGTCATCCGGGACAGGGAACAGATACGCAGTATTTT. V and J are TRBV6-2 or TRBV6-3 and TRBJ2-3; 9 bases line up with TRBD1. With V trimmed by 5 bases and J by 3 bases, 6 bases remained unmatched. The germline V gene encodes CDR1 MNHEY and CDR2 SVGEGT. This CDR3 has 15 residues.

V gene TRBV6-5 combines with J gene TRBJ2-7; 9 bases align to TRBD1. CDR3 length equals 15 residues. V was pared by 6 bases and J by 4 bases, with 10 bases of the junction left unmatched. Germline assignment: CDR1 MNHEY and CDR2 SVGAGI. The CDR3 loop reads CASSSRGQGSYEQYF. The CDR3, as DNA: TGTGCCAGCAGCAGCCGGGGACAGGGAAGTTACGAGCAGTACTTC.

The V call is TRBV11-1, the J call TRBJ1-3; D may be TRBD1 (5 bases). V gave up 4 bases and J gave up 0 bases, with 10 bases separating them. CDR1 is SGHAT, CDR2 FQDESV, per germline (reference sequence). This CDR3 has 15 residues. CDR3 sequence reads: CASSYGAGSGNTIYF. The CDR3, as DNA: TGTGCCAGCAGCTACGGGGCAGGCTCTGGAAACACCATATATTTT.

This chain uses TRBV5-6 with TRBJ1-6; D is unresolved. Germline CDR1 and CDR2: SGHDT and YYEEEE. This CDR3 is 13 amino acids long. The V gene lost 0 bases and the J gene lost 7 bases, with 5 bases spanning the gap. CDR3 nucleotides: TGTGCCAGCAGCTTGGGGACCAATTCACCCCTCCACTTT. Translated: CASSLGTNSPLHF. The full variable domain, its missing parts supplied by reference TRBV5-6 and TRBJ1-6, is DAGVTQSPTHLIKTRGQQVTLRCSPKSGHDTVSWYQQALGQGPQFIFQYYEEEERQRGNFPDRFSGHQFPNYSSELNVNALLLGDSALYLCASSLGTNSPLHFGNGTRLTVT.

The chain recombines TRBV7-6 with TRBJ2-7; 9 bases line up with TRBD2. The CDR3 is 16 amino acids. CDR1 is SGHVS and CDR2 is FNYEAQ in the germline V gene. The trim removed 0 bases at V and 0 bases at J, leaving 3 bases unmatched. The CDR3 here is CASSLAAGGSSYEQYF. CDR3 coding DNA: TGTGCCAGCAGCTTAGCTGCGGGGGGGAGCTCCTACGAGCAGTACTTC.

The V gene is TRBV4-3, the J gene TRBJ1-2; D might be TRBD1 (6 bases). V was cut by 0 bases and J by 8 bases, with 19 bases left in between. The CDR3 is 16 residues long. Looked up from germline, CDR1 is LGHNA and CDR2 is YSLEER. CDR3 coding DNA: TGCGCCAGCAGCCAAGATAGGGGGTTTGGCCAGGGGGGCTACACCTTC. Protein: CASSQDRGFGQGGYTF.

The table lists this clone with a count of one. This sequence joins TRBV6-5 and TRBJ1-1; D perhaps matches TRBD1 (6 bases). Germline V gene lookup returns CDR1 MNHEY and CDR2 SVGAGI. V lost 7 bases and J lost 7, with 22 bases in between. This CDR3 region has 15 residues. CDR3 in amino acids: CASNPYGDRRGEAFF. The CDR3 DNA follows: TGTGCCAGCAACCCCTACGGAGACAGGAGGGGTGAAGCTTTCTTT.